What follows is one T cell receptor beta chain and its context. Its antigen is undetermined. Assay: immunoSEQ multiplex PCR; the TCRdb copy retains only in-frame clones and omits some. This sample has approximately 37,000 clones, with about 67% found just once. Once cultured for under 11 days, the cells underwent separation to obtain CD4+ T cells. Participants completed two doses of the BNT162b2 or mRNA-1273 vaccine. The trim removed 4 bases at V and 8 bases at J, leaving 10 bases unmatched. Germline CDR1 is MNHEY and CDR2 is SMNVEV (reference sequence). The CDR3 has 14 residues. The sample comes from a study of vaccination effects on CD4 cells after COVID-19.

The rearrangement joins TRBV27 to TRBJ1-2; 7 positions agree with TRBD1. Sequences were derived from CD4+ T cells from PBMCs cultured without peptide, sampled after COVID-19 vaccination. The clonotype originates from a human donor who received a COVID-19 vaccine. CDR3 protein: CASSSPTGSEGYTF. The CDR3 nucleotides read TGTGCCAGCAGTTCCCCGACAGGGTCGGAGGGCTACACCTTC.